This T cell receptor beta chain was sequenced for a study of blood T cell repertoires in COVID-19. For the study at large: Some COVID-19 samples were acute and others convalescent; all came from the United States, Italy and Spain. From T cells, B-cell-depleted T cells, or PBMCs came the material, which was cDNA or gDNA.

Trimming cost V 6 bases and J 4 bases, with 6 bases left between them. The CDR3 length is 11 residues. CDR1 is SGHAT, CDR2 FQNNGV, per germline. Per the study methods: Amplification from reference gene primers served as the basis for estimated nucleated cell counts. Clones were sequenced by immunoSEQ multiplex PCR, and TCRdb holds only the in-frame ones, with some missing. The V and J calls and the clone size are those of that table, but D and trimming were determined from the DNA. The repertoire holds some 74,000 clones, with around 80% as singletons. The chain links TRBV11-2 to TRBJ2-5; D gene unclear. Sequenced material: peripheral blood. The sequence derives from a woman aged 45-60 years with acute or convalescent COVID-19. CDR3 nucleotide sequence: TGTGCCAGCAGTTCGGGAGAGACCCAGTACTTC. As protein: CASSSGETQYF.